These T cell receptor beta chains were read from a single sample in a study of Ad26.COV2.S vaccination and SARS-CoV-2 variants. The method was immunoSEQ multiplex PCR; TCRdb's version includes in-frame clones alone and lacks a portion of them. This sample yields 500,000 or so clones, of which approximately 88% are seen a single time; 10% to 15% belongs to the top ten. Source: peripheral blood, taken in a trial of Ad26.COV2.S vaccine versus placebo. The receptors were gathered from a person aged 18-65 years who received the Ad26.COV2.S COVID-19 vaccine or a placebo. Each CDR3 is given with its conserved first and last residue. D genes are given only for firm matches. Some rows have no size entry. The others give once, few or many, or a class for an expanded clone.

CDR3 protein: CASSLQERGYYGYTF; CDR3 DNA: TGTGCCAGCAGCTTACAGGAGAGAGGTTACTATGGCTACACCTTC; D gene: -; V gene: TRBV7-8; J gene: TRBJ1-2; clone size: -
CDR3 protein: CASKEGGNNQPQHF; CDR3 DNA: TGTGCCAGCAAGGAGGGGGGGAACAATCAGCCCCAGCATTTT; D gene: -; V gene: TRBV28; J gene: TRBJ1-5; clone size: -
CDR3 protein: CASSPTHYEQYF; CDR3 DNA: TGTGCCAGCAGTCCCACTCACTACGAGCAGTACTTC; D gene: -; V gene: TRBV6-6; J gene: TRBJ2-7; clone size: -
CDR3 protein: CASSLKGTAIDYEQYF; CDR3 DNA: TGTGCCAGCAGCTTAAAAGGGACAGCCATTGATTACGAGCAGTACTTC; D gene: TRBD1; V gene: TRBV5-4; J gene: TRBJ2-7; clone size: -
CDR3 protein: CASSLVGAFDNEQFF; CDR3 DNA: TGTGCCAGCAGCTTAGTTGGAGCGTTTGACAATGAGCAGTTCTTC; D gene: -; V gene: TRBV11-3; J gene: TRBJ2-1; clone size: -
CDR3 protein: CASSLIGEQFF; CDR3 DNA: TGTGCCAGCAGTTTAATTGGTGAGCAGTTCTTC; D gene: -; V gene: TRBV28; J gene: TRBJ2-1; clone size: -
CDR3 protein: CASRTVAEGPQFF; CDR3 DNA: TGTGCCAGTAGGACCGTAGCGGAGGGTCCACAGTTCTTC; D gene: -; V gene: TRBV19; J gene: TRBJ2-1; clone size: -
CDR3 protein: CASSLAPLHGRGRTEAFF; CDR3 DNA: TGTGCCAGCAGCTTGGCTCCCCTTCACGGACGGGGTAGAACTGAAGCTTTCTTT; D gene: -; V gene: TRBV5-5; J gene: TRBJ1-1; clone size: -
CDR3 protein: CASSIDWRGEQFF; CDR3 DNA: TGTGCCAGTAGTATCGACTGGAGAGGTGAGCAGTTCTTC; D gene: -; V gene: TRBV19; J gene: TRBJ2-1; clone size: -
CDR3 protein: CASSPAWSSPGNTIYF; CDR3 DNA: TGTGCCAGCAGCCCAGCTTGGTCGTCCCCTGGAAACACCATATATTTT; D gene: -; V gene: TRBV7-8; J gene: TRBJ1-3; clone size: -
CDR3 protein: CASSRFQGAVQFF; CDR3 DNA: TGTGCCAGCAGCCGTTTCCAGGGTGCCGTGCAGTTCTTC; D gene: -; V gene: TRBV7-2; J gene: TRBJ2-1; clone size: -
CDR3 protein: CASSQLTGGGRNSGANVLTF; CDR3 DNA: TGTGCCAGCAGCCAGTTAACAGGGGGCGGCCGGAACTCTGGGGCCAACGTCCTGACTTTC; D gene: TRBD1; V gene: TRBV3-1/TRBV3-2; J gene: TRBJ2-6; clone size: -
CDR3 protein: CASSPGGTSESDTQYF; CDR3 DNA: TGTGCCAGCAGCCCGGGGGGGACTAGCGAGTCAGATACGCAGTATTTT; D gene: TRBD2; V gene: TRBV5-4; J gene: TRBJ2-3; clone size: few
CDR3 protein: CASSLRLAGVKGEQHF; CDR3 DNA: TGCGCCAGCAGCCTGAGACTAGCGGGAGTTAAGGGTGAGCAGCACTTC; D gene: TRBD2; V gene: TRBV5-1; J gene: TRBJ2-7; clone size: -
CDR3 protein: CASSSTSGSVYEQYF; CDR3 DNA: TGTGCCAGCAGTTCTACTAGCGGGAGTGTCTACGAGCAGTACTTC; D gene: TRBD2; V gene: TRBV25-1; J gene: TRBJ2-7; clone size: -
CDR3 protein: CASRDRVLDIQYF; CDR3 DNA: TGTGCCAGCAGGGACAGGGTATTGGACATTCAGTACTTC; D gene: TRBD1; V gene: TRBV6-5; J gene: TRBJ2-4; clone size: -
CDR3 protein: CASSPSPSSQETQYF; CDR3 DNA: TGTGCCAGCTCACCATCCCCAAGCTCCCAAGAGACCCAGTACTTC; D gene: -; V gene: TRBV18; J gene: TRBJ2-5; clone size: once
CDR3 protein: CASSMGQVNEKLFF; CDR3 DNA: TGTGCCAGTAGTATGGGGCAAGTTAATGAAAAACTGTTTTTT; D gene: -; V gene: TRBV19; J gene: TRBJ1-4; clone size: once
CDR3 protein: CASSYSMTGTDTQYF; CDR3 DNA: TGTGCCAGCAGTTACTCGATGACAGGCACAGATACGCAGTATTTT; D gene: -; V gene: TRBV6-5; J gene: TRBJ2-3; clone size: -
CDR3 protein: CASRQGQGFILHEQYF; CDR3 DNA: TGTGCCAGCAGGCAGGGACAGGGTTTTATCCTCCACGAGCAGTACTTC; D gene: TRBD1; V gene: TRBV28; J gene: TRBJ2-7; clone size: -
CDR3 protein: CASSVGSLGANVLTF; CDR3 DNA: TGTGCCAGCAGCGTAGGAAGCTTAGGGGCCAACGTCCTGACTTTC; D gene: -; V gene: TRBV9; J gene: TRBJ2-6; clone size: -
CDR3 protein: CASRDRGSTEAFF; CDR3 DNA: TGTGCCAGCAGGGACAGGGGGAGCACTGAAGCTTTCTTT; D gene: TRBD1; V gene: TRBV27; J gene: TRBJ1-1; clone size: once
CDR3 protein: CASSLLSLTGELFF; CDR3 DNA: TGTGCCAGCAGCTTATTGTCCCTTACCGGGGAGCTGTTTTTT; D gene: -; V gene: TRBV7-9; J gene: TRBJ2-2; clone size: -
CDR3 protein: CASRGPYEQYF; CDR3 DNA: TGCGCCAGCAGGGGGCCCTACGAGCAGTACTTC; D gene: -; V gene: TRBV4-1; J gene: TRBJ2-7; clone size: -
CDR3 protein: CASSSANEQFF; CDR3 DNA: TGTGCCAGCAGCTCCGCCAATGAGCAGTTCTTC; D gene: -; V gene: TRBV7-2; J gene: TRBJ2-1; clone size: -
CDR3 protein: CASSLDQGFDEQFF; CDR3 DNA: TGTGCCAGCAGCTTAGATCAGGGTTTCGATGAGCAGTTCTTC; D gene: -; V gene: TRBV7-8; J gene: TRBJ2-1; clone size: -
CDR3 protein: CASSYVGGSYEQYF; CDR3 DNA: TGTGCCAGTAGTTATGTGGGAGGCTCCTACGAGCAGTACTTC; D gene: -; V gene: TRBV19; J gene: TRBJ2-7; clone size: -
CDR3 protein: CASRRSRFTSNQPQHF; CDR3 DNA: TGTGCAAGTCGCCGATCCCGATTTACCAGCAATCAGCCCCAGCATTTT; D gene: -; V gene: TRBV12-2; J gene: TRBJ1-5; clone size: few
CDR3 protein: CASSGQGGRGVAARKLFF; CDR3 DNA: TGTGCCAGCAGCGGACAGGGAGGCAGAGGGGTGGCGGCGAGAAAACTGTTTTTT; D gene: TRBD1; V gene: TRBV3-1/TRBV3-2; J gene: TRBJ1-4; clone size: -
CDR3 protein: CASSLARLAGINTQYF; CDR3 DNA: TGTGCCAGCAGCTTAGCGAGGCTAGCGGGAATCAATACGCAGTATTTT; D gene: TRBD2; V gene: TRBV7-6; J gene: TRBJ2-3; clone size: -
CDR3 protein: CATSDSVLDEQFF; CDR3 DNA: TGTGCCACCAGTGACTCCGTTCTCGATGAGCAGTTCTTC; D gene: -; V gene: TRBV24-1; J gene: TRBJ2-1; clone size: -
CDR3 protein: CASSDPPGAREQYF; CDR3 DNA: TGTGCCAGCAGTGACCCCCCGGGGGCGCGGGAGCAGTACTTC; D gene: -; V gene: TRBV6-1; J gene: TRBJ2-7; clone size: -
CDR3 protein: CASSMGDRGLQETQYF; CDR3 DNA: TGTGCCAGCAGTATGGGGGACAGGGGCCTCCAAGAGACCCAGTACTTC; D gene: TRBD1; V gene: TRBV7-9; J gene: TRBJ2-5; clone size: few
CDR3 protein: CASSLDPHQGETQYF; CDR3 DNA: TGTGCCAGCAGCTTAGACCCCCACCAGGGAGAGACCCAGTACTTC; D gene: -; V gene: TRBV11-2; J gene: TRBJ2-5; clone size: -
CDR3 protein: CASNRDRAGEQFF; CDR3 DNA: TGTGCCAGCAACCGGGACAGGGCTGGTGAGCAGTTCTTC; D gene: TRBD1; V gene: TRBV19; J gene: TRBJ2-1; clone size: -
CDR3 protein: CASSLWPGTGQESNTGELFF; CDR3 DNA: TGTGCCAGCAGCTTGTGGCCGGGGACCGGACAGGAGTCGAACACCGGGGAGCTGTTTTTT; D gene: TRBD1; V gene: TRBV5-8; J gene: TRBJ2-2; clone size: -
CDR3 protein: CASSQGGTVTGELFF; CDR3 DNA: TGCGCCAGCAGCCAAGGAGGGACGGTGACCGGGGAGCTGTTTTTT; D gene: -; V gene: TRBV4-3; J gene: TRBJ2-2; clone size: few
CDR3 protein: CASSEIRNTDTQYF; CDR3 DNA: TGTGCCAGCAGTGAAATTCGGAACACAGATACGCAGTATTTT; D gene: -; V gene: TRBV6-1; J gene: TRBJ2-3; clone size: -
CDR3 protein: CACLVGALTFF; CDR3 DNA: TGTGCCTGTCTGGTGGGAGCATTAACTTTCTTT; D gene: -; V gene: TRBV30; J gene: TRBJ1-1; clone size: once
CDR3 protein: CASRPRDQETQYF; CDR3 DNA: TGTGCCAGCAGACCCAGGGACCAAGAGACCCAGTACTTC; D gene: -; V gene: TRBV27; J gene: TRBJ2-5; clone size: -
CDR3 protein: CASSEDRRYSEGTGELFF; CDR3 DNA: TGTGCCAGCAGTGAAGACCGGCGGTATAGCGAAGGCACCGGGGAGCTGTTTTTT; D gene: -; V gene: TRBV2; J gene: TRBJ2-2; clone size: -
CDR3 protein: CASSLEGGFYEQYF; CDR3 DNA: TGTGCCAGCAGTTTAGAAGGGGGGTTTTACGAGCAGTACTTC; D gene: -; V gene: TRBV27; J gene: TRBJ2-7; clone size: -
CDR3 protein: CASSSGTSLHEQYF; CDR3 DNA: TGTGCCAGCAGTTCAGGGACTAGTCTCCACGAGCAGTACTTC; D gene: TRBD2; V gene: TRBV28; J gene: TRBJ2-7; clone size: once
CDR3 protein: CASSTRTGKETQYF; CDR3 DNA: TGTGCCAGCAGCACCCGCACAGGGAAAGAGACCCAGTACTTC; D gene: -; V gene: TRBV9; J gene: TRBJ2-5; clone size: -
CDR3 protein: CASTVGGREDNEQFF; CDR3 DNA: TGTGCCAGCACCGTCGGGGGTAGGGAGGACAATGAGCAGTTCTTC; D gene: -; V gene: TRBV5-4; J gene: TRBJ2-1; clone size: once
CDR3 protein: CASQEYGQAGEQYF; CDR3 DNA: TGTGCCAGCCAAGAATACGGACAGGCGGGCGAGCAGTACTTC; D gene: TRBD1; V gene: TRBV6-5; J gene: TRBJ2-7; clone size: -
CDR3 protein: CSVTVYSTDTQYF; CDR3 DNA: TGCAGTGTCACAGTGTACAGCACAGATACGCAGTATTTT; D gene: -; V gene: TRBV29-1; J gene: TRBJ2-3; clone size: -
CDR3 protein: CASSQGDRGNQPQHF; CDR3 DNA: TGCGCCAGCAGCCAAGGGGACAGGGGAAACCAGCCCCAGCATTTT; D gene: TRBD1; V gene: TRBV4-1; J gene: TRBJ1-5; clone size: -
CDR3 protein: CASSLLGNTGSLAVDEQFF; CDR3 DNA: TGTGCCAGCAGTTTATTGGGGAACACCGGGAGTCTAGCGGTTGATGAGCAGTTCTTC; D gene: TRBD2; V gene: TRBV28; J gene: TRBJ2-1; clone size: once
CDR3 protein: CATSRDQRREQYF; CDR3 DNA: TGTGCCACCAGCAGAGATCAGCGGCGCGAGCAGTACTTC; D gene: -; V gene: TRBV15; J gene: TRBJ2-7; clone size: -
CDR3 protein: CASSLASRGQYF; CDR3 DNA: TGTGCCAGCAGCTTGGCTTCTCGGGGGCAGTACTTC; D gene: -; V gene: TRBV7-9; J gene: TRBJ2-7; clone size: -
CDR3 protein: CASSLAARNTEAFF; CDR3 DNA: TGCGCCAGCAGCTTGGCGGCCAGGAACACTGAAGCTTTCTTT; D gene: -; V gene: TRBV5-1; J gene: TRBJ1-1; clone size: -
CDR3 protein: CASGIGREAFF; CDR3 DNA: TGTGCCAGCGGGATCGGGCGCGAGGCTTTCTTT; D gene: -; V gene: TRBV7-2; J gene: TRBJ1-1; clone size: -
CDR3 protein: CASSVAAGGSYEQYF; CDR3 DNA: TGTGCCAGCAGCGTAGCGGCTGGGGGCAGTTACGAGCAGTACTTC; D gene: -; V gene: TRBV9; J gene: TRBJ2-7; clone size: once
CDR3 protein: CAWSLGLAAYNEQFF; CDR3 DNA: TGTGCCTGGAGTTTAGGACTAGCGGCTTACAATGAGCAGTTCTTC; D gene: TRBD2; V gene: TRBV30; J gene: TRBJ2-1; clone size: -
CDR3 protein: CASRTGGVYEQYF; CDR3 DNA: TGTGCCAGCAGGACAGGGGGCGTGTACGAGCAGTACTTC; D gene: TRBD1; V gene: TRBV6-6; J gene: TRBJ2-7; clone size: once
CDR3 protein: CATSPDRLIANYGYTF; CDR3 DNA: TGTGCCACCAGTCCGGACAGGTTAATAGCTAACTATGGCTACACCTTC; D gene: TRBD1; V gene: TRBV15; J gene: TRBJ1-2; clone size: -
CDR3 protein: CASSFSARDTIYF; CDR3 DNA: TGTGCCAGCAGCTTTTCTGCGAGAGACACCATATATTTT; D gene: -; V gene: TRBV5-6; J gene: TRBJ1-3; clone size: -
CDR3 protein: CASSYSPVSNQPQHF; CDR3 DNA: TGTGCCAGCAGTTACTCCCCCGTGAGCAATCAGCCCCAGCATTTT; D gene: -; V gene: TRBV6-5; J gene: TRBJ1-5; clone size: once